Listed below are T cell receptor beta chains from one sample, sequenced in a study of T cells in Graves' hyperthyroidism and ophthalmopathy. TCRdb itself ran the multiplex PCR reads through MiXCR, one entry per CDR3 protein. The sample carries under 400,000 distinct CDR3 sequences, about 16% recorded once. Sequencing was performed on blood. These receptors came from a woman aged 60-75 years with Graves' ophthalmopathy. CDR3s include the opening cysteine and the closing phenylalanine or tryptophan. Fields, in order: V gene, clone size, J gene, D gene, CDR3 protein, CDR3 DNA. The D gene is left open where the match is weak. The size entry is marked missing in some rows and otherwise reads once, few, many or a size class.

V: TRBV7-2; size: few; J: TRBJ2-7; D: -; CDR3: CASSLVLGSYEQYF; DNA: TGTGCCAGCAGCTTAGTCTTGGGCTCCTACGAGCAGTACTTC
V: TRBV28; size: -; J: TRBJ2-5; D: -; CDR3: CASGPGGPRKAQYF; DNA: TGTGCCAGCGGGCCGGGGGGCCCCCGTAAGGCCCAGTACTTC
V: TRBV6-2/TRBV6-3; size: -; J: TRBJ2-3; D: -; CDR3: CASSAGTGSDTQYF; DNA: TGTGCCAGCAGCGCCGGGACGGGGTCAGATACGCAGTATTTT
V: TRBV5-1; size: many; J: TRBJ2-1; D: TRBD2; CDR3: CASSPGLAGWYNEQFF; DNA: TGCGCCAGCAGCCCCGGGCTAGCGGGGTGGTACAATGAGCAGTTCTTC
V: TRBV7-8; size: many; J: TRBJ2-1; D: -; CDR3: CASSLYRGSRNEQFF; DNA: TGTGCCAGCAGCTTATATCGAGGGAGTAGGAATGAGCAGTTCTTC
V: TRBV28; size: -; J: TRBJ2-7; D: TRBD1; CDR3: CASSSLGDRVEQYF; DNA: TGTGCCAGCAGTTCGCTAGGGGACAGAGTCGAGCAGTACTTC
V: TRBV5-1; size: many; J: TRBJ2-5; D: -; CDR3: CASSLDRTETQYF; DNA: TGCGCCAGCAGCTTGGACAGGACCGAGACCCAGTACTTC
V: TRBV10-1; size: few; J: TRBJ1-6; D: -; CDR3: CASSEPMPERNSPLHF; DNA: TGCGCCAGCAGTGAGCCGATGCCAGAGAGAAATTCACCCCTCCACTTT
V: TRBV5-1; size: many; J: TRBJ2-7; D: -; CDR3: CASSLRGHPNEQYF; DNA: TGCGCCAGCAGCTTGAGGGGCCACCCAAACGAGCAGTACTTC
V: TRBV30; size: many; J: TRBJ1-1; D: -; CDR3: CAWSVWEGNTEAFF; DNA: TGTGCCTGGAGTGTGTGGGAAGGGAACACTGAAGCTTTCTTT
V: TRBV30; size: many; J: TRBJ1-4; D: -; CDR3: CAWAGAANEKLFF; DNA: TGTGCCTGGGCCGGGGCAGCTAATGAAAAACTGTTTTTT
V: TRBV12-3/TRBV12-4; size: many; J: TRBJ2-3; D: -; CDR3: CASSLFGVPDTQYF; DNA: TGTGCCAGCAGTTTATTCGGGGTTCCAGATACGCAGTATTTT
V: TRBV18; size: few; J: TRBJ1-5; D: -; CDR3: CASSPPGVQPQHF; DNA: TGTGCCAGCTCACCGCCCGGGGTTCAGCCCCAGCATTTT
V: TRBV7-3; size: many; J: TRBJ2-1; D: TRBD1; CDR3: CASSSKRARGLYNEQFF; DNA: TGTGCCAGCAGCTCCAAAAGGGCCAGGGGGCTCTACAATGAGCAGTTCTTC
V: TRBV28; size: many; J: TRBJ2-7; D: TRBD2; CDR3: CASRLAASYEQYF; DNA: TGTGCCAGCAGGCTAGCGGCCTCCTACGAGCAGTACTTC
V: TRBV28; size: -; J: TRBJ1-5; D: -; CDR3: CASIWGPGGQPQHF; DNA: TGTGCCAGCATTTGGGGACCTGGGGGTCAGCCCCAGCATTTT
V: TRBV20-1; size: many; J: TRBJ2-1; D: TRBD1; CDR3: CSARETGQPRQEQFF; DNA: TGCAGTGCTAGGGAAACGGGACAGCCCCGCCAAGAGCAGTTCTTC